Listed below are T cell receptor beta chains from one sample, sequenced in a study of identical twins. TCRdb itself ran the 5' RACE reads through MiXCR, one entry per CDR3 protein. This sample yields about 1.7 million distinct CDR3 sequences, of which roughly a third are seen a single time; approximately 0.25% belongs to the top ten. Sequences were obtained from cord blood. The receptors come from a newborn girl in good health. The CDR3 runs from the conserved cysteine through the conserved F or W. A D gene is named only where the DNA matches it firmly. Rows give clone size only sometimes, using once, few, many, or a class for an expanded clone.

CATSDYGAGHLTDTQYF | TGTGCCACCAGTGATTATGGGGCGGGACATCTCACAGATACGCAGTATTTT | few | TRBJ2-3 | . | TRBV24-1
CSARGLAEYNEQFF | TGCAGTGCTAGAGGCCTAGCGGAATACAATGAGCAGTTCTTC | few | TRBJ2-1 | TRBD2 | TRBV20-1
CAHRPSGRADTQYF | TGTGCCCATCGCCCTAGCGGGAGGGCAGATACGCAGTATTTT | . | TRBJ2-3 | TRBD2 | TRBV6-6
CASSLFPIPGRDYTGELFF | TGTGCCAGCAGCTTGTTCCCGATCCCGGGACGTGATTACACCGGGGAGCTGTTTTTT | . | TRBJ2-2 | . | TRBV5-6
CATRPRDSSYEQYF | TGTGCCACCAGGCCCCGGGACAGCTCCTACGAGCAGTACTTC | few | TRBJ2-7 | TRBD1 | TRBV10-3
CSALLAGVLEQYF | TGCAGTGCTTTGCTAGCGGGTGTTTTGGAGCAGTACTTC | . | TRBJ2-5 | TRBD2 | TRBV20-1
CASSLRQVEDTF | TGTGCCAGCAGCCTTAGACAGGTCGAGGACACCTTC | few | TRBJ1-2 | . | TRBV5-6
CASSYETPNNEQFF | TGTGCCAGCAGTTACGAGACACCGAACAATGAGCAGTTCTTC | few | TRBJ2-1 | . | TRBV6-6
CASSLLLQGTEQYF | TGTGCCAGCAGTTTACTCCTCCAGGGTACCGAGCAGTACTTC | few | TRBJ2-7 | . | TRBV28
CASGERGGTGAFF | TGTGCCAGCGGGGAAAGAGGGGGGACAGGTGCTTTCTTT | . | TRBJ1-1 | TRBD1 | TRBV27
CASSQEAGYSYEQYF | TGTGCCAGCAGCCAAGAGGCGGGGTACTCCTACGAGCAGTACTTC | few | TRBJ2-7 | . | TRBV14